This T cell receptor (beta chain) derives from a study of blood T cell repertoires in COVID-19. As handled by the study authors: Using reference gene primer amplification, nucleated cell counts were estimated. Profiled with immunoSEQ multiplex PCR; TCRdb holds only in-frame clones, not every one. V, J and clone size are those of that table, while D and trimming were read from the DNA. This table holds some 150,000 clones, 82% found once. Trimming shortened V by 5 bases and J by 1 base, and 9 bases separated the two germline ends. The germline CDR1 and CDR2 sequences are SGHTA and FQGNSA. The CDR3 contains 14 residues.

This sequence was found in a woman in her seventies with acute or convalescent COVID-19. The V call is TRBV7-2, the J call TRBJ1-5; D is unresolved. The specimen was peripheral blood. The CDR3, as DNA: TGTGCCAGCAGCCTTCGGGGAAGCAATCAGCCCCAGCATTTT. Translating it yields CASSLRGSNQPQHF.